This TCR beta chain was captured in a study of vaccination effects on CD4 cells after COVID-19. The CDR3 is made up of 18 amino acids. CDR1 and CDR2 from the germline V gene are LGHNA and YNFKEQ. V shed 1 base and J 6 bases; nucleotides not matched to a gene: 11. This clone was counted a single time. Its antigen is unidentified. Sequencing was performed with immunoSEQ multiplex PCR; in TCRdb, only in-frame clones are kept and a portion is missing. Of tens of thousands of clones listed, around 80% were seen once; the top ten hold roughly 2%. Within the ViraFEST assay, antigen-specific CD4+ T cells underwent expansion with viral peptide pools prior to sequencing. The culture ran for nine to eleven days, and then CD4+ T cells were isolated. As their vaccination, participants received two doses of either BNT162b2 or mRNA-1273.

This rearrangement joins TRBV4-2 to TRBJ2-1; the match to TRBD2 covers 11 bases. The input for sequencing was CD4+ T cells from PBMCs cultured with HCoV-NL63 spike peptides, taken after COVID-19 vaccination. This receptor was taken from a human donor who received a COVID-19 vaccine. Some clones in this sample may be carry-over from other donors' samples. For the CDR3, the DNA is TGTGCCAGCAGCCAAGTCGGGCTAGCGGGGGGCCAACCCAATGAGCAGTTCTTC. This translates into CASSQVGLAGGQPNEQFF.